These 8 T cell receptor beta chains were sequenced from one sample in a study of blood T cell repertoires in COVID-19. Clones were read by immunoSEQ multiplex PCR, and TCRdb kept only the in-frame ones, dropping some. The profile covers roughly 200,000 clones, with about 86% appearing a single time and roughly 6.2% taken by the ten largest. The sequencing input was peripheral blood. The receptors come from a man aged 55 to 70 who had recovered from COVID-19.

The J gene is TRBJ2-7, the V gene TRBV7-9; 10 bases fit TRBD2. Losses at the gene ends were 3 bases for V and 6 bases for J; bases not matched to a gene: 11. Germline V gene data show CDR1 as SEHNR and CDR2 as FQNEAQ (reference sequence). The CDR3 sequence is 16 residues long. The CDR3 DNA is TGTGCCAGCAGCTTGGGTAGCGGGGGGCCTGGGGGCGAGCAGTACTTC. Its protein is CASSLGSGGPGGEQYF.

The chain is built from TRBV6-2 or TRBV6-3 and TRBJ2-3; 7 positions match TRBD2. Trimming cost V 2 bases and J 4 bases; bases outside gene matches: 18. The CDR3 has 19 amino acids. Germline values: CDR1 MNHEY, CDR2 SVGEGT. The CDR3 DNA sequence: TGTGCCAGCAGTTACCCCCTAAGTGCTCAAGGACTAGTTTCAGATACGCAGTATTTT. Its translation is CASSYPLSAQGLVSDTQYF.

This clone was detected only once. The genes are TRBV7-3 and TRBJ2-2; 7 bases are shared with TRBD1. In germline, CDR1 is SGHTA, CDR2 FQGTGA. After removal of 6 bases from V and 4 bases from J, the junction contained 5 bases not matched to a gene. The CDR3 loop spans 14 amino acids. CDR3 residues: CASSLGQITGELFF. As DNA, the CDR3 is TGTGCCAGCAGTTTGGGACAGATCACCGGGGAGCTGTTTTTT.

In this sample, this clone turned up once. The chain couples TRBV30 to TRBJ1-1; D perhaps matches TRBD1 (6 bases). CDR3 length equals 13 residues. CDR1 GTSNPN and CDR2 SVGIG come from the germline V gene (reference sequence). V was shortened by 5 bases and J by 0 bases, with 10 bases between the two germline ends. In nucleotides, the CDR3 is TGTGCCTGGGGTAGGACAGTGAACACTGAAGCTTTCTTT. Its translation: CAWGRTVNTEAFF.

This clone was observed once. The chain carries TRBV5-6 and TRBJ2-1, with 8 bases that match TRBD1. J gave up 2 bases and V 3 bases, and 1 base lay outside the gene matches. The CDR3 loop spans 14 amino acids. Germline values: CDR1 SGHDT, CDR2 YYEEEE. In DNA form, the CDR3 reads TGTGCCAGCAGCTCGACAGGGGCCTACAATGAGCAGTTCTTC. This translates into CASSSTGAYNEQFF.

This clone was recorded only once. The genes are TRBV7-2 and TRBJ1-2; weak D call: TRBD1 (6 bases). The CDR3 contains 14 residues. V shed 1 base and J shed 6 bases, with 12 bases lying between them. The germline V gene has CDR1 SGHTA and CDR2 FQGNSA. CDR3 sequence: CASSLDRVVNGYTF. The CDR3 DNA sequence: TGTGCCAGCAGCTTAGACAGGGTGGTCAATGGCTACACCTTC. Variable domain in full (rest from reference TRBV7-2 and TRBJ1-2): GAGVSQSPSNKVTEKGKDVELRCDPISGHTALYWYRQSLGQGLEFLIYFQGNSAPDKSGLPSDRFSAERTGGSVSTLTIQRTQQEDSAVYLCASSLDRVVNGYTFGSGTRLTVV.

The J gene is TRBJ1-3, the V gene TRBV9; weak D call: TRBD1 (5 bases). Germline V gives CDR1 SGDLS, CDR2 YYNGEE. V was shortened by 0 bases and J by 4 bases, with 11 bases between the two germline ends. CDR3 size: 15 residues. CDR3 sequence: CASSVDGGLGNTIYF. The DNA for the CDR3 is TGTGCCAGCAGCGTAGACGGGGGGTTGGGAAACACCATATATTTT.

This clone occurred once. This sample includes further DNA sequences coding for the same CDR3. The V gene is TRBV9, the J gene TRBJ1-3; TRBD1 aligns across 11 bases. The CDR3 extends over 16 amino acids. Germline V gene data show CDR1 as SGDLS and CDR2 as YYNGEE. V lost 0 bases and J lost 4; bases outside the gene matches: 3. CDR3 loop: CASSVDGTGGGNTIYF. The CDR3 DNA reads TGTGCCAGCAGCGTAGACGGGACAGGGGGAGGAAACACCATATATTTT.